This T cell receptor beta chain came from a study of shared clonotypes between healthy human individuals. The overall study: Each donor's CD8 memory used one plate, CD8 naive two, each CD4 subset three. Study conclusions and caveats: Specimens sampled were limited to blood, with tissue repertoires likely differing.

As for this clone: Antigen unknown.

Germline V gene sequence: CDR1 KGHSH, CDR2 LQKENI. V was shortened by 0 bases and J by 7 bases, with 13 bases between the two germline ends. The CDR3 is made up of 14 amino acids. Naive CD4+ cells were CD45RA-selected; the remaining cells were memory. The data were produced by immunoSEQ multiplex PCR, yet TCRdb's version contains in-frame clones alone and is incomplete. The repertoire has about 300,000 clones, approximately 79% of them found once; the top ten carry about 9.4%. This sequence originates from a man aged 25 to 40 in good health. This chain uses TRBV18 with TRBJ2-7; no firm D call. Sequencing was done on a sample of memory CD4+ T cells sorted from blood. Subset in this sample: CD45RA-negative fraction. The CDR3 spells CASSPPERAGEQYF. CDR3 sequence (DNA): TGTGCCAGCTCACCACCCGAACGGGCTGGGGAGCAGTACTTC.